The source of this T cell receptor beta chain is a study of T cells after yellow fever vaccination. Looking at the study overall: SMART-Seq v4 Ultra Low Input prepared libraries from low-cell fractions. General study results and limits: Abundant bulk-derived clonotypes could contaminate FACS-sorted repertoires.

For TCR, cDNA came from 5'RACE template switching, which added a universal primer site and UMIs. One entry per CDR3 protein, called by TCRdb with MiXCR from the 5' RACE reads. The table includes about 130,000 distinct CDR3 sequences, 5% to 7.5% detected once. This clonotype was seen ten or more times. Its antigen is not known. The sample in question was CD4+ T cells sorted from PBMCs, obtained 10 days after the yellow fever booster vaccination. This TCR came from a man aged 25 to 40 who received the YFV17D yellow fever vaccine.

The CDR3 loop is CASSLWRAPEQFF. For the CDR3, the DNA is TGTGCCAGCAGCTTGTGGAGGGCCCCTGAGCAGTTCTTC. V is TRBV7-2 and J is TRBJ2-1, with a tentative D call TRBD2 (6 bases). Germline CDR1 and CDR2: SGHTA and FQGNSA. This CDR3 has 13 amino acids. The ends were cut back, 3 bases at V and 9 bases at J, with 12 bases in the middle. The variable domain in full, with the rest retrieved from reference TRBV7-2 and TRBJ2-1, is GAGVSQSPSNKVTEKGKDVELRCDPISGHTALYWYRQSLGQGLEFLIYFQGNSAPDKSGLPSDRFSAERTGGSVSTLTIQRTQQEDSAVYLCASSLWRAPEQFFGPGTRLTVL.